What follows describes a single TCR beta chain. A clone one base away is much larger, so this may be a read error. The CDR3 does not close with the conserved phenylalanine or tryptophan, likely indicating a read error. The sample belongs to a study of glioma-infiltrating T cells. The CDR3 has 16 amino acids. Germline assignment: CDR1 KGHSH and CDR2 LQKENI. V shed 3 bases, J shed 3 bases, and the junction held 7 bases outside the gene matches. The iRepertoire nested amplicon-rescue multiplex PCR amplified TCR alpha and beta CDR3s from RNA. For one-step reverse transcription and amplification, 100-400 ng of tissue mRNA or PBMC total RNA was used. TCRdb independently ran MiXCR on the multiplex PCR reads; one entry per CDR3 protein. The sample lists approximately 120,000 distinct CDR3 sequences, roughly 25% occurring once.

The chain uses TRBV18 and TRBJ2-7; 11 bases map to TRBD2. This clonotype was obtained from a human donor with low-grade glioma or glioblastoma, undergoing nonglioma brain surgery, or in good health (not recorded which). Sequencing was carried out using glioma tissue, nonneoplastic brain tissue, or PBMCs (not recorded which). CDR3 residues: CASSPRTGTSGYEQYL. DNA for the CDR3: TGTGCCAGCTCACCTCGAACCGGGACTAGCGGCTACGAGCAGTACCTC.